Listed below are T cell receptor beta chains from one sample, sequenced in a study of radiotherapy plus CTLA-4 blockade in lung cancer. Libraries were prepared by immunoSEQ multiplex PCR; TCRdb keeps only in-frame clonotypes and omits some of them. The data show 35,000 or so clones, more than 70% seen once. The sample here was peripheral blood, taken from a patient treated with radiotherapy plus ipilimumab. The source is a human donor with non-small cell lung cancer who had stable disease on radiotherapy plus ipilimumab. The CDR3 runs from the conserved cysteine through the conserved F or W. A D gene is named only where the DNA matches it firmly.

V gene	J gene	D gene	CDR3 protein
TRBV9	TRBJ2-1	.	CASGLGGDTTYNEQFF
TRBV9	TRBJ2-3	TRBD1	CASSPRDRTYSTDTQYF
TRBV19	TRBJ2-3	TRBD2	CASSIVGLAEEGLADTQYF
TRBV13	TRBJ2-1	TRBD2	CASSLEGTRLNEQFF
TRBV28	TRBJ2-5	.	CASSSPPPGEETQYF
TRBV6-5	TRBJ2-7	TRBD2	CASSPLAGGWYEQYF
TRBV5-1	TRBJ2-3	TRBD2	CASSPGRLAGGRGTDTQYF
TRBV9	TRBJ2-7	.	CASSTSSHEQYF
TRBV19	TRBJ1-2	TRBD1	CASSFRTGDYYGYTF
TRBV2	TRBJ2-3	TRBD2	CASSESLAGEGAIDTQYF
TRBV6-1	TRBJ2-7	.	CASGRGTGAYEQYF
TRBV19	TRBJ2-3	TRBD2	CASRTSGSTDTQYF
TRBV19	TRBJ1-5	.	CASSRRSNQPQHF
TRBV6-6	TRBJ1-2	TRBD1	CASNTGGVNYGYTF
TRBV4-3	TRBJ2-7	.	CASSQGVAATAYEQYF
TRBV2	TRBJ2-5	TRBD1	CASRGGQGAKTQYF
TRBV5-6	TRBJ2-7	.	CASSLYSEQYF